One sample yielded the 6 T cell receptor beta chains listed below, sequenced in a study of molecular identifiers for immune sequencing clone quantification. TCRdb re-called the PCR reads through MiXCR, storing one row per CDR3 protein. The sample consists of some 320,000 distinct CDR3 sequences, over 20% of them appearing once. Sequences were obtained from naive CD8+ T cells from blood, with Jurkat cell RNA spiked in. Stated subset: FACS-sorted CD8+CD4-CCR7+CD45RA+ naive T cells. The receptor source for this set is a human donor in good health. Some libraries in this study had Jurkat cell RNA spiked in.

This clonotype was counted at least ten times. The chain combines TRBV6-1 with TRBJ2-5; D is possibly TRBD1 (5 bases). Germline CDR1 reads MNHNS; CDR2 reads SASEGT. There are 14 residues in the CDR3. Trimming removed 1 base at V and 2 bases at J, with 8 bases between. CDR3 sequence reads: CASSEEDTQETQYF. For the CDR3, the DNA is TGTGCCAGCAGTGAAGAGGACACACAAGAGACCCAGTACTTC.

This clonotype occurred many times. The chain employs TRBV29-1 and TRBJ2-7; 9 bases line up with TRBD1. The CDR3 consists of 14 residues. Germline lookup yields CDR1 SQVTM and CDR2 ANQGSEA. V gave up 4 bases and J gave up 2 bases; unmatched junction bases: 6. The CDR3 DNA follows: TGCAGCGTTGTCCCGGGACAGGGAACCTACGAGCAGTACTTC. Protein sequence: CSVVPGQGTYEQYF.

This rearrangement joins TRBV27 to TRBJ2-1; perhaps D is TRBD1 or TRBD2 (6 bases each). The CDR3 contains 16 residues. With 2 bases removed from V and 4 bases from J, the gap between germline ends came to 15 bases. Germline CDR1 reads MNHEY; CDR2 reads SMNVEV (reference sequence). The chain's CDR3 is CASSLGGPQPYNEQFF. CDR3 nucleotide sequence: TGTGCCAGCAGTTTAGGGGGGCCTCAACCTTACAATGAGCAGTTCTTC.

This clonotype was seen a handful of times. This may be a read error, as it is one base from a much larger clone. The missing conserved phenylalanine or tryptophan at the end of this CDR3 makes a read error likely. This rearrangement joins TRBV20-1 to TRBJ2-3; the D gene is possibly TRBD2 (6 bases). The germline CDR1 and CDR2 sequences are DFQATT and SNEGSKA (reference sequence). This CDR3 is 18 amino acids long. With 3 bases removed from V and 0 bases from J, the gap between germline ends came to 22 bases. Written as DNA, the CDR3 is TGCAGTGCTAGTTTTGCGGGAAACGTAATACTTAGCACAGATACGCAGTATTTA. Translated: CSASFAGNVILSTDTQYL.

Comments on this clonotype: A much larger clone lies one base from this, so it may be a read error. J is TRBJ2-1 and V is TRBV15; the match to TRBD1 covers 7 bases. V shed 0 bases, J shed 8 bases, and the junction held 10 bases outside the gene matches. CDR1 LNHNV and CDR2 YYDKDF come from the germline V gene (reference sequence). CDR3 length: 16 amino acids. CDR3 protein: CATSREVGDRYDEQFF. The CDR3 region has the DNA TGTGCCACCAGCAGAGAAGTTGGGGACAGATACGATGAGCAGTTCTTC.

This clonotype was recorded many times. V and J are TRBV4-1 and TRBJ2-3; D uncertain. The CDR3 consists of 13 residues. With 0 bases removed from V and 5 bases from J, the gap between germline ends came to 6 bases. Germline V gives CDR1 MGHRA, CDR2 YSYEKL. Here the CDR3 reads CASSQDRLDTQYF. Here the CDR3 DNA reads TGCGCCAGCAGCCAAGATCGGTTAGATACGCAGTATTTT.